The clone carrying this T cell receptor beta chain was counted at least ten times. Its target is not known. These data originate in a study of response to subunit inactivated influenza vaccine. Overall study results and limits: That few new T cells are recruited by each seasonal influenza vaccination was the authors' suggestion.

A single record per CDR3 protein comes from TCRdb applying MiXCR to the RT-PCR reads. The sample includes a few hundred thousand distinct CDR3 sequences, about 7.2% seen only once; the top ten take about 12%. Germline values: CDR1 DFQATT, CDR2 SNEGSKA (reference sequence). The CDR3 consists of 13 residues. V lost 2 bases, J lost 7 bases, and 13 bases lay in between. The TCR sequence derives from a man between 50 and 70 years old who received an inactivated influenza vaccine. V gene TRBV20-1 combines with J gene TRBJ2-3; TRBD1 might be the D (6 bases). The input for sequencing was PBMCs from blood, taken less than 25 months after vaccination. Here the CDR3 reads CSARFQGQYTQYF. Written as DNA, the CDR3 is TGCAGTGCTAGATTCCAGGGGCAATATACGCAGTATTTT.